This is a list of T cell receptor beta chains from one sample in a study of healthy donors' naive CD4 and CD8 T cells. Via MiXCR, TCRdb re-called the reads, giving one row per CDR3 protein. The sample lists 150,000 to 200,000 distinct CDR3 sequences, 65% to 80% occurring once. Sequenced: naive CD4+ and CD8+ T cells sorted from blood, pooled from several donors. Receptors originate from a pool of human donors in good health; the sample pools cells from several healthy donors. Each CDR3 is given with its conserved first and last residue. The order of the fields is V gene, D gene, J gene, clone size, CDR3 protein, CDR3 DNA. A D gene is named only where the DNA matches it firmly. Expanded clones get a size class; other rows say once, few or many, or leave the size out.

TRBV27	NA	TRBJ1-2	few	CASSFTGNYGYTF	TGTGCCAGCAGTTTCACAGGGAACTATGGCTACACCTTC
TRBV29-1	NA	TRBJ2-5	NA	CSVLSLPQTQYF	TGCAGCGTCCTATCCCTCCCGCAGACCCAGTACTTC
TRBV18	NA	TRBJ1-5	NA	CASSPKSSSGPNQPQHF	TGTGCCAGCTCACCAAAAAGTTCCTCAGGGCCCAATCAGCCCCAGCATTTT
TRBV29-1	NA	TRBJ1-1	NA	CSTLTVRAEAFF	TGCAGCACCCTAACAGTTCGGGCTGAAGCTTTCTTT
TRBV27	NA	TRBJ2-7	NA	CASSLGRPTYEQYF	TGTGCCAGCAGTTTGGGACGGCCAACCTACGAGCAGTACTTC
TRBV6-2/TRBV6-3	NA	TRBJ2-3	NA	CASSLSLGTDTQYF	TGTGCCAGCAGTTTGTCCCTCGGAACAGATACGCAGTATTTT
TRBV29-1	NA	TRBJ2-1	NA	CSATPGGNEQFF	TGCAGCGCAACCCCAGGAGGCAATGAGCAGTTCTTC
TRBV6-5	NA	TRBJ1-5	once	CASSYPRREIQPQHF	TGTGCCAGCAGTTACCCGCGCAGGGAAATTCAGCCCCAGCATTTT
TRBV19	NA	TRBJ2-7	NA	CATSLAGSAYEQYF	TGTGCCACCTCTCTTGCGGGCAGCGCCTACGAGCAGTACTTC
TRBV6-1	TRBD2	TRBJ2-3	NA	CASSVWGGLSTDTQYF	TGTGCCAGCAGTGTTTGGGGAGGGCTGAGCACAGATACGCAGTATTTT
TRBV29-1	NA	TRBJ2-1	few	CSVVIDYNEQFF	TGCAGCGTTGTTATCGACTACAATGAGCAGTTCTTC
TRBV2	TRBD1	TRBJ2-1	many	CARSDREENEQFF	TGTGCCAGATCGGACAGGGAGGAGAATGAGCAGTTCTTC
TRBV6-2/TRBV6-3	TRBD1	TRBJ1-5	NA	CASSTTGGLNQPQHF	TGTGCCAGCAGCACGACAGGGGGACTAAATCAGCCCCAGCATTTT
TRBV29-1	NA	TRBJ2-2	NA	CSVVGGTGELFF	TGCAGCGTTGTTGGGGGCACCGGGGAGCTGTTTTTT
TRBV29-1	TRBD1	TRBJ2-7	few	CSVVSRGKTYEQYF	TGCAGCGTTGTGTCCAGGGGGAAAACCTACGAGCAGTACTTC